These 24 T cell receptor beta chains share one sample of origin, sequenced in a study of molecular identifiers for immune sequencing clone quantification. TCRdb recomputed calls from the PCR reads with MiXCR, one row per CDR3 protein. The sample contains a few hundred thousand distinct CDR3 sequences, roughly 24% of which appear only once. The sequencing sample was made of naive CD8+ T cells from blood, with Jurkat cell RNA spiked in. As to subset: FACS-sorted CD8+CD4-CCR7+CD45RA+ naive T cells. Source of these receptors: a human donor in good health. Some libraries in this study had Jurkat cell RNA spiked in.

CDR3 region: CASSPSRTRAYNEQFF. Here the CDR3 DNA reads TGTGCCAGCAGCCCTAGTCGGACTAGGGCATACAATGAGCAGTTCTTC. The chain employs TRBV3-1 and TRBJ2-1, with 7 nucleotides matching TRBD2. V was pared by 4 bases and J by 4 bases, with 10 bases of the junction left unmatched. The CDR3 extends over 16 amino acids. Germline CDR1 LGHDT, CDR2 YNNKEL (reference sequence).

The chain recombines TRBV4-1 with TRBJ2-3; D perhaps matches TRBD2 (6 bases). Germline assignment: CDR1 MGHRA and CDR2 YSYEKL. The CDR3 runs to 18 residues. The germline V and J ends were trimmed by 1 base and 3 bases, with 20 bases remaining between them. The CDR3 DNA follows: TGCGCCAGCAGCCAAGGTGAAGGGACTCCTGGGGTGACAGATACGCAGTATTTT. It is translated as CASSQGEGTPGVTDTQYF.

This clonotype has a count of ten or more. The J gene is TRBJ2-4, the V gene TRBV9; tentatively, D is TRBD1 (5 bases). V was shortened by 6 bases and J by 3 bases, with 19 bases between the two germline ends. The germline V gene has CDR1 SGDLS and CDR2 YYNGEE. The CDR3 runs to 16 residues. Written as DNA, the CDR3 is TGTGCCAGCAAGATTGGCAGGGTCATGAACAAAAACATTCAGTACTTC. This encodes CASKIGRVMNKNIQYF.

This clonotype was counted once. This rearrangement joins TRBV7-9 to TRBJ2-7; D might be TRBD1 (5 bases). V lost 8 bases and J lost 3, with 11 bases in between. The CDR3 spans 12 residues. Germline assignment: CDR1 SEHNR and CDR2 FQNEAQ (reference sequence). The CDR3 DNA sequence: TGTGCCAGCGGCCAGGGCGACTACGAGCAGTACTTC. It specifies CASGQGDYEQYF. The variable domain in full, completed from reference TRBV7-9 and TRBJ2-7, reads DTGVSQNPRHKITKRGQNVTFRCDPISEHNRLYWYRQTLGQGPEFLTYFQNEAQLEKSRLLSDRFSAERPKGSFSTLEIQRTEQGDSAMYLCASGQGDYEQYFGPGTRLTVT.

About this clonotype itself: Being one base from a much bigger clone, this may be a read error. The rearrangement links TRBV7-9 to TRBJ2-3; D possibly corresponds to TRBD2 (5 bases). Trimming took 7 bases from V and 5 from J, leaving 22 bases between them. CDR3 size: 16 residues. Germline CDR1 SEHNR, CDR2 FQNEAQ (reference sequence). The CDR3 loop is CASNPPTGLGGDTQYF. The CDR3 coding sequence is TGTGCCAGCAACCCCCCAACTGGATTAGGAGGAGATACGCAGTATTTT.

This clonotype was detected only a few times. The CDR3 region has the DNA TGCGCCAGCAGCCAAGCCTTCGGGACATACCAAGAGACCCAGTACTTC. Amino acid sequence: CASSQAFGTYQETQYF. The genes are TRBV4-3 and TRBJ2-5; TRBD1 is a possible D gene (6 bases). V lost 1 base and J 0 bases, leaving 12 bases between the germline ends. CDR1 is LGHNA, CDR2 YSLEER, per germline. CDR3 length: 16 residues.

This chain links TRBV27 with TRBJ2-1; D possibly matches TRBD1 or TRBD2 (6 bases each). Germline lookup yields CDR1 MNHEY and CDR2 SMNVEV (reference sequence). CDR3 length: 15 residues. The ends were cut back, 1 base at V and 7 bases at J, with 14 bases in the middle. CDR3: CASSLWGADENEQFF. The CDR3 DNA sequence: TGTGCCAGCAGTTTATGGGGGGCCGATGAGAATGAGCAGTTCTTC.

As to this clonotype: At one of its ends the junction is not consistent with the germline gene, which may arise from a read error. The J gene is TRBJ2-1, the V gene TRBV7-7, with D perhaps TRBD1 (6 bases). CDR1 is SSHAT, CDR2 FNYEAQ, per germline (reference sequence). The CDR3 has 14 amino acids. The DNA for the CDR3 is TGTGCTAGCAGCTTACAGGGAATTACGCATGAGCAGTTCTTC. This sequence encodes CASSLQGITHEQFF.

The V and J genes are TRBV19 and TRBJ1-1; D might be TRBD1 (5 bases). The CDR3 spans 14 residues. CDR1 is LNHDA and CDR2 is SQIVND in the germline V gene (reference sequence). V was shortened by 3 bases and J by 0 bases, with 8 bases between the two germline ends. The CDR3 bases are TGTGCCAGTAGTATGAGGGGAATGAACACTGAAGCTTTCTTT. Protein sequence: CASSMRGMNTEAFF.

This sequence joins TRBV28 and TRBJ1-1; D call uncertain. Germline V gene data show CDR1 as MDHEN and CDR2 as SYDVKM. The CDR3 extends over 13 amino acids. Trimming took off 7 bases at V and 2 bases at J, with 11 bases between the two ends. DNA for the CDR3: TGTGCCAGCACTGCGGACGGAAACACTGAAGCTTTCTTT. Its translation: CASTADGNTEAFF. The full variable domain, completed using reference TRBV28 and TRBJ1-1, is DVKVTQSSRYLVKRTGEKVFLECVQDMDHENMFWYRQDPGLGLRLIYFSYDVKMKEKGDIPEGYSVSREKKERFSLILESASTNQTSMYLCASTADGNTEAFFGQGTRLTVV.

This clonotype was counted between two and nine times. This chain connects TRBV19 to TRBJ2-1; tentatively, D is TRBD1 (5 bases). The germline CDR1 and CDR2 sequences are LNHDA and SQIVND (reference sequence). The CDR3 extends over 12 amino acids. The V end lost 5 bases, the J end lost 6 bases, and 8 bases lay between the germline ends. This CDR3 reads CASSQGPNEQFF. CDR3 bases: TGTGCCAGTAGTCAGGGCCCCAATGAGCAGTTCTTC.

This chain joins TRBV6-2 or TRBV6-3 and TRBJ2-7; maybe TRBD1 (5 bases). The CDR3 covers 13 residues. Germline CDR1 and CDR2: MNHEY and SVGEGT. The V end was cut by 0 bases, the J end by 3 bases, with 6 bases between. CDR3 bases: TGTGCCAGCAGTTACTCCGACAGCTACGAGCAGTACTTC. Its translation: CASSYSDSYEQYF.

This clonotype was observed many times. In DNA, the CDR3 is TGTGCCAGCAGCGTAGGAGGGGCAAACACTGAAGCTTTCTTT. Protein sequence: CASSVGGANTEAFF. The chain links TRBV9 to TRBJ1-1; D may be TRBD1 (5 bases). Germline V gene data show CDR1 as SGDLS and CDR2 as YYNGEE. The CDR3 is 14 amino acids. Trimming pared 0 bases from V and 2 bases from J, leaving 8 bases between.

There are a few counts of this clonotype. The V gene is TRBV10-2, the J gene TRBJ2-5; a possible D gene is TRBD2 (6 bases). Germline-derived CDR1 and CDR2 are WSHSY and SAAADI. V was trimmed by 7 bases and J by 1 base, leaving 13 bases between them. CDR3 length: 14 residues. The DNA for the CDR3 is TGCGCCAGCACTAGCGTTAAGTCCCAAGAGACCCAGTACTTC. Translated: CASTSVKSQETQYF.

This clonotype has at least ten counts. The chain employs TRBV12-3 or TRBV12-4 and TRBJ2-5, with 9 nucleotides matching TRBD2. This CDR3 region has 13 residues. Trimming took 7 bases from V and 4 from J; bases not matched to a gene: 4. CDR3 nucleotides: TGTGCCAGCATTAAGACTAGCGGAGAGACCCAGTACTTC. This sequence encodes CASIKTSGETQYF.

As DNA, the CDR3 is TGTGCCAGCGCGAGACGGGAGGGCTCAGATACGCAGTATTTT. Translated: CASARREGSDTQYF. The rearrangement uses TRBV13 and TRBJ2-3; TRBD2 matches 8 bases. With 8 bases clipped from V and 4 bases from J, the junction kept 8 bases outside the gene matches. This CDR3 has 14 residues. Per the germline V gene, CDR1 is PRHDT and CDR2 is FYEKMQ (reference sequence).

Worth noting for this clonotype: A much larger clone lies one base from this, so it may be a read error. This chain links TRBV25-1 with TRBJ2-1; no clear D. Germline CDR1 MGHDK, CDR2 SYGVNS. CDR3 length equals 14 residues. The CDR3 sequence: CASSVGSHYNEEFF. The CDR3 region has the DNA TGTGCCAGCAGTGTGGGGTCCCACTACAATGAGGAGTTCTTC.

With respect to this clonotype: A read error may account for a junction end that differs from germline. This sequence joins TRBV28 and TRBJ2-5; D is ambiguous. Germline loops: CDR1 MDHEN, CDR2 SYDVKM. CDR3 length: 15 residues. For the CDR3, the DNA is TGTGCCCGCAGTTTTTCCCGGGCTCCACCAGCGCCCCAGTCCTTC. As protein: CARSFSRAPPAPQSF.

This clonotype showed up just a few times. This CDR3 reads CASSQEGRTPGPSPLHF. The CDR3, as DNA: TGTGCCAGCAGCCAAGAAGGGCGGACTCCCGGGCCCTCACCCCTCCACTTT. The chain has TRBV3-1 and TRBJ1-6; D remains unclear. V lost 0 bases, J lost 10 bases, and 19 bases lay in between. The CDR3 is made up of 17 amino acids. CDR1 and CDR2 (germline): LGHDT, YNNKEL (reference sequence).

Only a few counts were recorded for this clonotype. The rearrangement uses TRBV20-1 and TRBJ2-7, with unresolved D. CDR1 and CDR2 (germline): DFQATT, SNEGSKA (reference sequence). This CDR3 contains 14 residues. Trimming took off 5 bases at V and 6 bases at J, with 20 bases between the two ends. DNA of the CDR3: TGCAGTGCTCCCCTCCTAGGGCAGGTAGGCGAGCAGTACTTC. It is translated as CSAPLLGQVGEQYF.

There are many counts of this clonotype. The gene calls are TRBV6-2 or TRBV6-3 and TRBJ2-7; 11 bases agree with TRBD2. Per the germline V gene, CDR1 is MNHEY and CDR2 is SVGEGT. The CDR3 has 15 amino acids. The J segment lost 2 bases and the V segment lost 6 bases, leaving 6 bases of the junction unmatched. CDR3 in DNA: TGTGCCAGCAGCTCCGGGACTAGCGGTACCTACGAGCAGTACTTC. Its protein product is CASSSGTSGTYEQYF.

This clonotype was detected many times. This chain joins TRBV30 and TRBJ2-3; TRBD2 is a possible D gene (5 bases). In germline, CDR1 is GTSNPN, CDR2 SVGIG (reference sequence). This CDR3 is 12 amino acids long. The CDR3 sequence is CARDFGTDTQYF. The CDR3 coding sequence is TGTGCTCGGGATTTTGGCACAGATACGCAGTATTTT. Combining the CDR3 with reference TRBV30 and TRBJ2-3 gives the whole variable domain SQTIHQWPATLVQPVGSPLSLECTVEGTSNPNLYWYRQAAGRGLQLLFYSVGIGQISSEVPQNLSASRPQDRQFILSSKKLLLSDSGFYLCARDFGTDTQYFGPGTRLTVL.

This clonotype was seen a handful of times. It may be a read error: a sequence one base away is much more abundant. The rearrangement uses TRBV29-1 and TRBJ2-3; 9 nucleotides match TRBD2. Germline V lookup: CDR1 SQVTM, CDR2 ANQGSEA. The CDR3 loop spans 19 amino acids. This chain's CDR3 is CSVEDRPREGPPVLNTEYF. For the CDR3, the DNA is TGCAGCGTTGAAGATCGGCCGCGGGAGGGTCCCCCGGTGCTAAATACGGAGTATTTT.

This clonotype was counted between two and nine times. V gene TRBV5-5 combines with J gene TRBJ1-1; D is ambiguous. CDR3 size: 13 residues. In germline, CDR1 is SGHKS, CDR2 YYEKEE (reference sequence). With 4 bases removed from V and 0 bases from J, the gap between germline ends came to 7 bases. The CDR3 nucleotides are TGTGCCAGCAGCCGAATCCTGAACACTGAAGCTTTCTTT. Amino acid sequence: CASSRILNTEAFF.